The clone carrying this T cell receptor beta chain was counted at least ten times. The data originate from a study of Graves' ophthalmopathy and Graves' hyperthyroidism. V shed 5 bases and J shed 5 bases, with 10 bases lying between them. The CDR3 length is 13 residues. The germline V gene encodes CDR1 SGHVS and CDR2 FQNEAQ. Transcripts of RNA were the source for amplifying TCR beta CDR3 regions. An opening RT-PCR round employed HTBI primers and preceded a second-round multiplex PCR. TCRdb re-analysed the multiplex PCR reads in MiXCR, keeping a single row per CDR3 protein. The sample consists of over a million distinct CDR3 sequences, less than 45% of them appearing once.

The sequence came from an adult man with Graves' hyperthyroidism. The V gene is TRBV7-8, the J gene TRBJ1-5; D is undetermined. Sequenced: peripheral blood or thyroid tissue (not recorded which). The CDR3, as DNA: TGTGCCAGCAGCCTTTTTTATTATCAGCCCCAGCATTTT. The encoded protein is CASSLFYYQPQHF.